This TCR beta chain was captured by sequencing in a study of T cells in Graves' hyperthyroidism and ophthalmopathy. This clonotype was recorded at least ten times. Its antigen is not known. Whole-study results and caveats: Blood also contained most expanded thyroid clonotypes above 0.001.

V lost 3 bases, J lost 4 bases, and 10 bases lay in between. The CDR3 spans 13 residues. CDR1 and CDR2 (germline): SNHLY, FYNNEI. RNA transcripts provided the source from which TCR beta CDR3 regions were amplified. An initial round of RT-PCR targeting the TCR CDR3 relied on the HTBI primer set. TCRdb fed the multiplex PCR reads into MiXCR, producing one record per CDR3 protein. Among about 610,000 distinct CDR3 sequences listed, under 60% were seen once. Sequenced material: peripheral blood or thyroid tissue (not recorded which). The chain links TRBV2 to TRBJ2-7, with D possibly TRBD2 on 5 matching bases. This receptor was obtained from a woman in her late teens or twenties with Graves' hyperthyroidism. CDR3 region: CASSDPGSYEQYF. The CDR3 DNA sequence: TGTGCCAGCAGTGATCCGGGATCGTACGAGCAGTACTTC. Full variable domain (remainder filled in from reference TRBV2 and TRBJ2-7): EPEVTQTPSHQVTQMGQEVILRCVPISNHLYFYWYRQILGQKVEFLVSFYNNEISEKSEIFDDQFSVERPDGSNFTLKIRSTKLEDSAMYFCASSDPGSYEQYFGPGTRLTVT.